Given below is one TCR beta chain in context. What it binds is not known. The entry originates in a study of somatic mutations in cytotoxic T cells in rheumatoid arthritis. Turning to the study itself: Selected populations of V beta antibody-stained T cells underwent flow sorting at nearly 100% purity; these encompassed V beta1+ cells subjected to TCRB sequencing. The study, taken as a whole, reports: Antigen targets of the expanded CD8+ clones remained unidentified. Among rheumatoid arthritis patients and age-matched healthy controls, CD8+ T-cell clonality was not significantly different.

The CDR3 has 15 amino acids. The V gene lost 4 bases and the J gene lost 0 bases, with 10 bases spanning the gap. CDR1 and CDR2 (germline): KGHSH, LQKENI. Measured with immunoSEQ multiplex PCR; TCRdb has only the in-frame clones, and not every one. The table shows 8,000 to 11,000 clones, with around 85% occurring only once. Source material: CD8+ T cells sorted from blood. The clonotype was recovered from a woman aged 45-60 years in good health. V and J are TRBV18 and TRBJ2-1; a weak D match, TRBD2 (5 bases). The CDR3, as DNA: TGTGCCAGCTCACTGACTACGAGCTCCTACAATGAGCAGTTCTTC. Protein: CASSLTTSSYNEQFF.